These T cell receptor beta chains were read from a single sample in a study of HIV-infected patients and healthy controls. TCRdb reanalysed the 5' RACE reads using MiXCR and keeps one entry per CDR3 protein. The repertoire consists of approximately 22,000 distinct CDR3 sequences, with about 8.7% occurring once and the leading ten covering around 3.9%. The sequenced sample was blood. The receptors derive from an adult in good health. CDR3s leave out the opening cysteine and the closing phenylalanine or tryptophan. Each record gives: V gene, J gene, CDR3 protein.

TRBV12-3/TRBV12-4,TRBJ1-3,ASSYGGVSGRNTIY
TRBV20-1,TRBJ2-7,SAGGTAWSEQY
TRBV19,TRBJ2-7,ASSVNRGAHEQY
TRBV28,TRBJ2-5,ASRPTGRGETQY
TRBV6-5,TRBJ1-2,ASSYSRISYGYT
TRBV7-9,TRBJ1-2,ASSPRIQGSIYGYT
TRBV5-1,TRBJ2-5,ASSQDTGGKETQY
TRBV10-3,TRBJ1-1,AISEGRTEAF
TRBV9,TRBJ1-6,ASSSDSYNSPLH
TRBV19,TRBJ1-1,ASSSGGFTEAF
TRBV20-1,TRBJ1-1,SARVRGTEAF
TRBV15,TRBJ2-7,ATSRDYTGGSYEQY
TRBV12-5,TRBJ2-1,ASGLGPQGGDPSYNEQF
TRBV5-1,TRBJ2-5,ASSLGGTQGQETQY
TRBV12-3/TRBV12-4,TRBJ2-3,ASSPGLAVTDTQY
TRBV15,TRBJ1-5,ATSRDRGIGQPQH
TRBV20-1,TRBJ1-5,SASRDRDQPQH
TRBV6-5,TRBJ2-5,ASSYTSFGQTQY
TRBV28,TRBJ1-2,ASSFPWTATNYGYT
TRBV3-1,TRBJ2-1,ATGPLSSYNEQF
TRBV30,TRBJ1-2,AWSVRTGRWNGYT
TRBV11-2,TRBJ1-1,ASSPPRGVFSTEAF
TRBV27,TRBJ2-6,ASRKAGAGANVLT
TRBV30,TRBJ1-1,AWSPLVGARNTEAF
TRBV7-9,TRBJ1-2,ASSSATGTGDRVSYT
TRBV3-1,TRBJ2-3,ASSFGLAGGGTDTQY
TRBV2,TRBJ2-3,ASSVGYTDTQY
TRBV28,TRBJ2-1,ASSLDRDNEQF
TRBV7-3,TRBJ2-3,ASSHLADTQY
TRBV12-3/TRBV12-4,TRBJ2-7,ASSFGPTYEQY
TRBV6-6,TRBJ2-5,ASSYALAGQETQY
TRBV3-1,TRBJ1-2,ASSLAETVPFYGYT
TRBV7-2,TRBJ1-4,ASSSRSAAGTATNEKLF
TRBV29-1,TRBJ2-3,SSGGSNTDTQY
TRBV20-1,TRBJ1-5,SASNSGIHQPQH
TRBV5-1,TRBJ1-1,ASSLEGGVTEAF
TRBV3-1,TRBJ1-2,ASSQVGHYGYT
TRBV6-5,TRBJ2-3,ASSYQGTQY
TRBV12-3/TRBV12-4,TRBJ2-3,ASSKAGGLDTQY
TRBV7-2,TRBJ2-7,ASSLAPFLEQY
TRBV18,TRBJ2-5,ASSLGLAGETQETQY
TRBV7-2,TRBJ2-3,ASSHKPGRSDTQY
TRBV6-2/TRBV6-3,TRBJ1-2,ASSLGVNYGYT
TRBV4-3,TRBJ1-6,ASSQDRGDHSPLH
TRBV15,TRBJ2-1,ATSLRGSPFNEQF
TRBV18,TRBJ2-3,ASSPVFSPGTDTQY
TRBV7-9,TRBJ2-7,ASSLATRRGTYEQY
TRBV7-9,TRBJ2-5,ASSVKETQY
TRBV6-5,TRBJ2-3,ASSYSGPWDTQY
TRBV6-2/TRBV6-3,TRBJ1-1,ASSYPPGQGAEAF
TRBV7-2,TRBJ2-7,ASSLAGSGGMY
TRBV12-3/TRBV12-4,TRBJ1-6,ASSSAASSYNSPLH